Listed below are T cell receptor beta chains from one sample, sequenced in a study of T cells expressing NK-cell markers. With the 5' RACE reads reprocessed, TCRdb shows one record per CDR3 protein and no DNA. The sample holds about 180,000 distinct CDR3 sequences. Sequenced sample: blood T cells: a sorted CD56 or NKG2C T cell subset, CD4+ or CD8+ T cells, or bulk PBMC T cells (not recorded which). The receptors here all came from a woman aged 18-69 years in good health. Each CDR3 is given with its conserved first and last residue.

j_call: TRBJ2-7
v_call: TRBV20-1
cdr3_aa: CSALKVASGRHDEQYF

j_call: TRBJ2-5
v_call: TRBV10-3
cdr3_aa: CATGDGETQYF

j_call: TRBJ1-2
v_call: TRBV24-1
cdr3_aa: CATSDLWTNYGYTF

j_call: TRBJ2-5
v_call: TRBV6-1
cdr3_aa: CASSSRLAQETQYF

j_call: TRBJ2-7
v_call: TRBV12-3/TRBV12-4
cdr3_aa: CASSLVGQGIYEQYF

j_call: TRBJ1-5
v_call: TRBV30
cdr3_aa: CAWSRGGGYQPQHF

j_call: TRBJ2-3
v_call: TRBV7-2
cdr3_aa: CASSSPGADTQYF

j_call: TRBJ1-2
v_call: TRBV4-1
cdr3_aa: CASSQGAGTGGYGYTF

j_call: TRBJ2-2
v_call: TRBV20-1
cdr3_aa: CSARDIGQGTGELFF

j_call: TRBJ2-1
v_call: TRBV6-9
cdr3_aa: CASGPGLRGNEQFF

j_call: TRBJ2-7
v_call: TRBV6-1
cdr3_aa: CASISRPGQGAYEQYF

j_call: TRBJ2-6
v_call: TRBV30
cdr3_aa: CASTSTRAGANVLTF

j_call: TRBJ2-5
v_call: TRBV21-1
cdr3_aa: CASRKAGTGAPVGGQETQYF

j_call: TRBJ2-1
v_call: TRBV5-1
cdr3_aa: CASGDSGGNEQFF

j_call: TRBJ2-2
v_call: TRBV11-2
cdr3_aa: CASSLSQGAYTGELFF

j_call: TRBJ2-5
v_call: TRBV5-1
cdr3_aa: CASSLATGTGIQETQYF

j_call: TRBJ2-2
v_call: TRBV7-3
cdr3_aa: CASSPIPGLAGAGTGELFF

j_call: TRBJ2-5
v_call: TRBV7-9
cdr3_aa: CASSPGQPTLTQETQYF

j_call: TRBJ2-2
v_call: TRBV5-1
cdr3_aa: CASRVGARNTGELFF

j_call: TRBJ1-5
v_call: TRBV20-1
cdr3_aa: CSARGGDQPQHF

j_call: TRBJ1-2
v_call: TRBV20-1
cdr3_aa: CSASAGSIPYGYTF

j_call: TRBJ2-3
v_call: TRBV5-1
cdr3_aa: CASSLARGGGTDTQYF

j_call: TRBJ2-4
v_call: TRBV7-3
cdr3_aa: CASSLGGGGKNIQYF

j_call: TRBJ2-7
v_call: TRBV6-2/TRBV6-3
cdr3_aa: CASSYHPWQDTPGEQYF